This T cell receptor beta chain derives from a study of radiation and T cells in renal cell carcinoma (dated by TCRdb to about 2020). With respect to the entire study: In total, about 50 samples underwent TCR beta sequencing: some 25 tumors plus 27 peripheral blood samples. The final blood draw was performed at 4 weeks after radiation, at the same time as nephrectomy. Across all 50 or so samples, under 5 million unique CDR3 nucleotide sequences, encoding 2.5 million to 3 million unique CDR3 amino acid sequences, were identified.

TCR beta libraries were generated from genomic DNA with the immunoSEQ kit, following the manufacturer's recommendations. For library preparation, a first multiplex PCR was performed with proprietary primers, followed by a second PCR in which unique barcodes were added, and bead cleanups were performed after each round. Each sample batch included a kit-provided positive control reaction and a negative control reaction. The final libraries underwent checking on an Agilent 4200 TapeStation D1000 ScreenTape, volumetric pooling, and quantification by qPCR. Sequencing was performed on an Illumina NextSeq500 with a MidOutput 150-cycle cartridge, and 156 Read1 and 15 Index1 cycles were run with kit custom primers. The pooled library was loaded at 0.9 to 1 pM with a roughly 20% PhiX control spike-in. For the original study's pipeline: The vendor-processed data were analyzed in R, and a clonotype was defined as all T cells that share the same CDR3 nucleotide sequence. For clone abundance analyses, frequencies were normalized to the 10,000 most abundant clones in each sample. Public T cell clones, which averaged fewer than five per sample, were removed prior to analysis. A difference in abundance of at least 32-fold between compartments was used to define tumor-enriched and baseline blood-enriched clonotypes. A beta-binomial differential abundance model was used to identify clonotypes that were expanded or contracted between blood time points. Tumor-blood repertoire similarity was measured with the Baroni-Urbani and Buser coefficient, and group comparisons used two-tailed Wilcoxon tests in R. TCRdb re-hosts the immuneACCESS table, in-frame sequences only. Its copies lack some clones; in the studies checked, an unresolved V gene accounts for under half of them, and the cause for the rest is not known. V and J calls and clone size follow that table, whereas D and trimming were derived from the DNA. The sample contains 140,000 or so clones, 65% to 90% of them found a single time. The ten largest make up about 17% of the sample.

A remark on this clone: Its cognate antigen has yet to be identified. No much larger clonotype is one base removed from it; base qualities were not supplied.

What this sample's time point label stands for: blood 4 weeks post-SBRT, at nephrectomy. According to the study, the label for this sample's treatment or condition signals: 15 Gy SBRT to primary tumor, nephrectomy 4 weeks later. Samples came from a clinical trial, in which primary renal cell carcinomas received 15 Gy stereotactic body radiation therapy followed by nephrectomy 4 weeks later. Serial peripheral blood from radiation-treated patients was sampled at baseline, 2 weeks and 4 weeks after SBRT to track tumor-enriched clonotypes. Every patient's renal cell carcinoma showed clear cell pathology. Genomic DNA for TCR sequencing was prepared using the QIAamp DNA Blood Mini Kit (Qiagen). Samples were included in the analyses only if all quality control checks were passed. Counted from cysteine to phenylalanine, this CDR3 has 13 amino acids. Only CDR3 DNA remains: 39 bases, in frame from the first base. From a lookup of the germline V gene (reference sequence), CDR1 and CDR2 are MNHNY and SVGAGI. V sheds 0 bases and J sheds 8 bases, leaving 8 bases between their ends.

The paper's findings and limits, for the study overall: An increase in top tumor clonotypes in blood was observed from baseline to 2 weeks post-radiation, followed by contraction by 4 weeks, which was taken to suggest transient expansion of tumor-resident clones. Blood repertoire dynamics were not followed beyond 4 weeks after treatment. Because pretreatment tumor biopsies were not available, the baseline intratumoral presence of clonotypes could not be determined. With a single-armed trial design, the study had no way to address how radiation dose or scheduling affects the TCR repertoire.

Here the sequenced sample was blood, taken from a patient whose treatment included radiotherapy and nephrectomy. Rearrangement joined TRBV6-6 to TRBJ1-3; TRBD1 could be the D gene, as 6 bases match. This TCR was sampled from a woman aged 50 to 60 with renal cell carcinoma. The bases read TGTGCCAGCAGTTACTCGGAGGGGGACACCATATATTTT. This gives the protein CASSYSEGDTIYF.